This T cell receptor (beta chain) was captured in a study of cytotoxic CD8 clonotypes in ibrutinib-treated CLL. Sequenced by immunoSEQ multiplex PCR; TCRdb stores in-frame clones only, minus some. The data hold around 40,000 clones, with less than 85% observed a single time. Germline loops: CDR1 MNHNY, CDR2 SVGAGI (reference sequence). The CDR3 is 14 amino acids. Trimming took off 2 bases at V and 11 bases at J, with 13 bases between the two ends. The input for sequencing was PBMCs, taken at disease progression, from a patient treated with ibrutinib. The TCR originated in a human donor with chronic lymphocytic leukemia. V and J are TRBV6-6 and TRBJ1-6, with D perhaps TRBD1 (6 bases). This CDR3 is CASSYPQGRPPLHF. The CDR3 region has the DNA TGTGCCAGCAGTTACCCCCAGGGGAGACCACCCCTCCACTTT.